This passage covers 9 T cell receptor beta chains from one sample sequenced in a study of blood T cells in healthy people across ages. Next came a second PCR, run for roughly 6 to 11 cycles, which used a sample-barcoded 5' primer along with a J-beta primer mix. TCRdb reprocessed the 5' RACE reads with MiXCR, giving one entry per CDR3 protein. This sample has hundreds of thousands of distinct CDR3 sequences, with around 32% found just once. Sequencing was carried out using blood. Source of these receptors: a woman older than 75 in good health.

This clonotype showed up many times. The chain joins TRBV29-1 to TRBJ1-2; 9 bases align to TRBD1. Per the germline V gene, CDR1 is SQVTM and CDR2 is ANQGSEA. V was clipped by 6 bases and J by 2 bases; unmatched bases: 4. The length of the CDR3 is 13 residues. CDR3 in amino acids: CSVPGQGNYGYTF. Written as DNA, the CDR3 is TGCAGCGTACCCGGACAGGGGAACTATGGCTACACCTTC.

Many counts were recorded for this clonotype. The rearrangement uses TRBV6-1 and TRBJ2-4; maybe TRBD1 (5 bases). Germline loops: CDR1 MNHNS, CDR2 SASEGT. CDR3 size: 16 residues. V was cut by 3 bases and J by 2 bases, with 14 bases left in between. The CDR3 nucleotides are TGTGCCAGCAGTGAGAGGATTCAGGGAACCAAAAACATTCAGTACTTC. It encodes CASSERIQGTKNIQYF.

Many counts were recorded for this clonotype. The rearrangement uses TRBV12-3 or TRBV12-4 and TRBJ1-4; TRBD1 is a possible D gene (6 bases). The CDR3 contains 14 residues. V gave up 3 bases and J gave up 7 bases, with 12 bases separating them. CDR3 amino acids: CASSFRQGFEKLFF. CDR3 nucleotide sequence: TGTGCCAGCAGTTTTAGGCAGGGGTTTGAAAAACTGTTTTTT.

This clonotype was counted many times. The V and J genes are TRBV20-1 and TRBJ1-5; possible D gene TRBD1, 6 bases. Trimming took 6 bases from V and 4 from J, leaving 19 bases between them. The CDR3 totals 15 residues. CDR1 is DFQATT and CDR2 is SNEGSKA in the germline V gene (reference sequence). CDR3 loop: CSASPPGGRNQPQHF. In DNA, the CDR3 is TGCAGTGCCTCCCCTCCCGGGGGGCGAAATCAGCCCCAGCATTTT.

This chain joins TRBV7-2 and TRBJ1-6; tentatively, D is TRBD1 (5 bases). Germline V gives CDR1 SGHTA, CDR2 FQGNSA. V shed 0 bases and J shed 5 bases, with 14 bases lying between them. CDR3 length: 17 amino acids. This chain's CDR3 is CASSLASTGAHNSPLHF. The CDR3 DNA sequence: TGTGCCAGCAGCTTAGCGTCCACCGGGGCGCATAATTCACCCCTCCACTTT.

The chain joins TRBV29-1 to TRBJ2-1; tentative D call: TRBD1 (6 bases). The CDR3 loop spans 15 amino acids. The germline CDR1 and CDR2 sequences are SQVTM and ANQGSEA. V was pared by 2 bases and J by 7 bases, with 18 bases between. DNA of the CDR3: TGCAGCGTTGAAAGGGGGTCACGGCTTGGTAATGAGCAGTTCTTC. It codes for CSVERGSRLGNEQFF.

J is TRBJ2-3 and V is TRBV3-1, with unresolved D. V was cut by 2 bases and J by 3 bases, with 9 bases left in between. The CDR3 length is 14 residues. The V gene's germline CDR1 is LGHDT and CDR2 YNNKEL (reference sequence). CDR3 DNA: TGTGCCAGCAGCCAAATTGGACGGACAGATACGCAGTATTTT. Translating gives CASSQIGRTDTQYF.

Of note for this clonotype: This may arise from a read error, as a much more abundant clone is one base away. V gene TRBV7-2 combines with J gene TRBJ2-7, with 7 bases identical to TRBD2. The closer fit of TRBJ2-4 to the DNA end suggests the J call may be wrong. There are 15 residues in the CDR3. Looked up from germline, CDR1 is SGHTA and CDR2 is FQGNSA. The CDR3 DNA reads TGTGCCAGCAGCCCCCTTGGGGCGGGGGTAACCATTCAGTACTTC. Translating gives CASSPLGAGVTIQYF.

As regards this clonotype: A clone one base away is much larger, so this may be a read error. The V and J genes are TRBV7-2 and TRBJ2-1; 7 bases line up with TRBD1. The CDR3 covers 15 residues. Germline V CDR1 and CDR2: SGHTA, FQGNSA. CDR3 in DNA: TGTGCCTGCAGTTCAGCCCGGACAGGTCACAATGAGCAGTTCTTC. Residues: CACSSARTGHNEQFF.